The source of this T cell receptor (beta chain) is a study of breast tumors, draining lymph nodes, adjacent tissues. The lymph nodes were axillary draining lymph nodes from breast cancer patients. A single record per CDR3 protein comes from TCRdb applying MiXCR to the multiplex PCR reads. The sample records a few hundred thousand distinct CDR3 sequences, less than 35% being singletons. The sample holds many counts of this clonotype. The antigen is unknown. Overall study results and limits: Luminal-like breast cancer showed significantly greater tumor-nontumor repertoire similarity than basal-like breast cancer did. Most tumor T cells seemingly derive from lymph node, then expand in tumor. Tumor repertoires ranked between lymph nodes and nontumor tissue in diversity, with V and J gene preferences.

Specimen: axillary lymph node tissue. The clonotype originates from a female donor with breast cancer. Some clones in this sample may be carry-over from other donors' samples.

The CDR3 DNA reads TGCGCCAGCAGCTTGGAGGCACGCTATACTTCATCCTACGAGCAGTACTTC. Translation: CASSLEARYTSSYEQYF. The chain joins TRBV5-1 to TRBJ2-7; unclear D gene. There are 17 residues in the CDR3. Germline lookup yields CDR1 SGHRS and CDR2 YFSETQ. Trimming removed 0 bases from V and 1 base from J, with 17 bases in between.